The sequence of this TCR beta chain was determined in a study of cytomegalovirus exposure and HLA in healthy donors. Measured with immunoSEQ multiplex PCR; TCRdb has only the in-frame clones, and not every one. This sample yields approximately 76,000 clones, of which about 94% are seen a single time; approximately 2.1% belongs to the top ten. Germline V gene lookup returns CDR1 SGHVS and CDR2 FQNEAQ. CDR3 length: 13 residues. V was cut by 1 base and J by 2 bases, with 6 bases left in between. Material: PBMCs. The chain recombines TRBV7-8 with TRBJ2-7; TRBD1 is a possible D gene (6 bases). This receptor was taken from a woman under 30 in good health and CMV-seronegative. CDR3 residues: CASSLGTAYEQYF. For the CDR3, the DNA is TGTGCCAGCAGCTTAGGGACAGCCTACGAGCAGTACTTC. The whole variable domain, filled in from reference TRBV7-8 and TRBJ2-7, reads GAGVSQSPRYKVAKRGQDVALRCDPISGHVSLFWYQQALGQGPEFLTYFQNEAQLDKSGLPSDRFFAERPEGSVSTLKIQRTQQEDSAVYLCASSLGTAYEQYFGPGTRLTVT.